This T cell receptor beta chain was found in a study of shared clonotypes between healthy human individuals (dated by TCRdb to the early 2020s). About the investigation overall: The cohort comprised two women and three men aged 18 to 49 years. To increase sequencing depth and limit assay-specific biases, TCR repertoire library preparation and sequencing were carried out by different laboratories using diverse techniques. Per donor, leukapheresis produced somewhere between about 0.94 and 9.5 billion PBMCs. Per donor, three plates each were used for CD4 naive and CD4 memory, two for CD8 naive, and one for CD8 memory. The study deeply sequenced blood TCR repertoires of about 5 healthy adults to estimate repertoire size and the extent of clonotype sharing between individuals.

Healthy HIV-negative adults with no recently reported acute infections or vaccinations were included as donors. Only Caucasian adults living in Nashville, Tennessee, USA were represented among the donors. Magnetic negative selection was used to enrich CD4+ T cells, after which naive cells were positively selected on CD45RA and the negative fraction became the memory subset. Blood was obtained by leukapheresis, after which PBMCs were separated by Ficoll-Histopaque density gradient centrifugation and cryopreserved in liquid nitrogen vapor phase. Purity and quantity of every magnetically sorted T cell population were checked by analytical flow cytometry. Genomic DNA was isolated from each sorted fraction and quantified by UV absorbance on a Nanodrop 2000c. Its CDR3 holds 18 amino acids, cysteine through phenylalanine. Only the CDR3 region is kept as DNA, spanning 54 bases read in frame from base 1. A distance of 21 bases separates the germline ends of V and J, which lose 3 bases and 1 base respectively. CDR1 and CDR2, looked up from the germline V gene (reference sequence), are LNHDA and SQIVND.

A word on this clone: The clone's antigen remains unknown. Base qualities are not recorded, but no much larger clone differs from it by a single base.

What the authors observed across the whole study: Pairwise subsampling led to the expectation that sequencing depth would affect the degree of clonotype sharing among donors. Because the study included only a small number of donors, the genetic and exposure-history diversity represented was limited. Compared with non-shared clonotypes, the clonotypes found in all four sorted-subset donors had higher generation probabilities. Sharing across a handful of donors was observed for about 4.8% of naive CD4, about 3.2% of naive CD8, 2% to 2.5% of memory CD4, and roughly 0.4% of memory CD8 clonotypes. Incomplete sequencing was indicated by rarefaction of sorted-subset datasets, despite the large sequencing depth. Naive subsets generally had larger estimated clonotype richness than memory subsets did. Sampling was limited to blood, and TCR repertoires in tissue likely differ from TCR repertoires in blood.

Using the deep immunoSEQ assay, TCR CDR3 regions were amplified from genomic DNA by multiplex PCR. Genomic DNA extracted from each cell subset was distributed evenly over all wells of several immunoSEQ 96-well plates, and each plate served as one replicate. Each replicate PCR for sorted subsets received around 200 ng genomic DNA, equal to 28,000 or so T cell genomes. Purified libraries were measured with a Qubit 3.0 fluorometer, size-checked on a Bioanalyzer 2100, and measured again with the KAPA Library Quantification kit. Each immunoSEQ 96-well plate was sequenced on its own single-read 150-cycle Illumina NextSeq 550 flow cell. Concerning the study's data processing: The immunoSEQ output contained only junctional sequences without quality scores, so filtering could not match that applied to full-length reads. To assign V/J genes and CDR3, sequences were annotated using PyIR, a Python wrapper for IgBLAST v1.9, with IMGT germline references. Any read was removed if the V/J assignment was weak (E-value above 1e-6), the CDR3 was missing, or the read contained stop codons, out-of-frame junctions, or ambiguous translated residues. V3J clonotypes were defined as sequences sharing the same inferred V gene, J gene, and CDR3 amino acid sequence. Percentage overlap between repertoires was calculated by dividing the number of shared unique clonotypes by the size of the smaller repertoire. Three approaches were used to assess repertoire richness: RTK rarefaction, the Chao1 estimator, and Recon v2.1 estimates of unobserved clonotypes. OLGA was used to compute generation probabilities for all TCRbeta clonotypes that the gDNA method yielded from a few donors. TCRdb obtained this table from immuneACCESS and retained in-frame rearrangements with V and J assigned. These tables miss some clones; where compared with another copy, unresolved V genes account for less than half of the shortfall, and the remainder is unexplained. Clone size and the V and J calls come from that table; the DNA yielded D and trimming. Recorded for this sample are about 980,000 clones; 76% of them occurred a single time. Approximately 1.5% of the sample lies in the top ten.

The chain was built from TRBV19 and TRBJ1-1; no confident D gene assignment can be made. This clonotype was obtained from a man between 18 and 35 years old in good health. The sequencing sample was made of memory CD4+ T cells sorted from blood. In light of the paper, this sample's cell subset or site label describes: CD45RA-negative fraction. The CDR3 here reads CASSMDFAAMKKNTEAFF. DNA sequence: TGTGCCAGTAGTATGGATTTCGCCGCGATGAAAAAGAACACTGAAGCTTTCTTT.